A selection of T cell receptor beta chains follows, all from one sample in a study of cytomegalovirus exposure and HLA in healthy donors. TCRdb's copy holds only in-frame clones and misses some; the assay was immunoSEQ multiplex PCR. In the table there are under 250,000 clones, more than 75% of which are singletons. What was sequenced was PBMCs. Receptor source: a man in his late teens or twenties in good health and CMV-seropositive. Each CDR3 is given with its conserved first and last residue. D genes are given only for firm matches. Size is omitted from some rows. Given values are once, few, many or a class for expanded clones.

d_gene	j_gene	abundance	v_gene	CDR3aa	CDR3nt
TRBD1	TRBJ1-2	-	TRBV6-5	CASSNTGGVYGYTF	TGTGCCAGCAGTAACACAGGGGGTGTGTATGGCTACACCTTC
TRBD1	TRBJ2-7	-	TRBV5-6	CASSRTGGSYEQYF	TGTGCCAGCAGCCGGACAGGGGGCTCGTACGAGCAGTACTTC
TRBD1	TRBJ1-2	-	TRBV7-8	CASRARGTEAYTF	TGTGCCAGCAGAGCGCGTGGGACAGAGGCCTACACCTTC
TRBD2	TRBJ2-7	once	TRBV2	CASSVRSGSYEQYF	TGTGCCAGCAGCGTCAGGAGCGGGAGCTACGAGCAGTACTTC
-	TRBJ2-5	-	TRBV9	CASSVVGGLGYQETQYF	TGTGCCAGCAGCGTAGTCGGGGGCCTAGGATACCAAGAGACCCAGTACTTC
-	TRBJ2-1	-	TRBV5-1	CASSLNGDRLNEQFF	TGCGCCAGCAGCTTGAATGGCGATAGATTGAATGAGCAGTTCTTC
-	TRBJ1-1	-	TRBV9	CASSGQPGRTEAFF	TGTGCCAGCAGCGGCCAGCCAGGGCGCACTGAAGCTTTCTTT
TRBD2	TRBJ2-7	-	TRBV4-1	CASSQGGGRTTYEQYF	TGCGCCAGCAGCCAAGGGGGCGGGAGGACGACCTACGAGCAGTACTTC
-	TRBJ2-1	-	TRBV7-9	CASSRNSVSSYNEQFF	TGTGCCAGCAGCCGAAACTCCGTTAGCTCCTACAATGAGCAGTTCTTC
-	TRBJ2-3	-	TRBV29-1	CSLGGDWGKSPGDTQYF	TGCAGCTTAGGGGGAGATTGGGGGAAATCCCCCGGGGATACGCAGTATTTT
-	TRBJ2-3	-	TRBV28	CASSSRAFEPDTQYF	TGTGCCAGCAGCTCCCGGGCCTTCGAACCAGATACGCAGTATTTT
TRBD1	TRBJ1-2	-	TRBV27	CASSLLGDRGHYGYTF	TGTGCCAGCAGTTTACTGGGGGACAGGGGGCATTATGGCTACACCTTC
TRBD2	TRBJ2-1	once	TRBV5-1	CASSLGTRDNEQFF	TGCGCCAGCAGCTTAGGGACTAGAGACAATGAGCAGTTCTTC
TRBD1	TRBJ1-4	-	TRBV19	CASSEQGASLSTRLFF	TGTGCCAGTAGTGAACAGGGGGCGAGTCTCTCAACGAGACTGTTTTTT
-	TRBJ1-5	few	TRBV9	CASSAGASNQPQHF	TGTGCCAGCAGCGCGGGGGCAAGCAATCAGCCCCAGCATTTT
-	TRBJ2-1	-	TRBV7-9	CASSLGGARDEQFF	TGTGCCAGCAGCTTAGGTGGGGCGAGGGATGAGCAGTTCTTC
-	TRBJ2-7	once	TRBV25-1	CASSDAGHEQYF	TGTGCCAGCAGTGACGCAGGGCACGAGCAGTACTTC
-	TRBJ2-7	-	TRBV14	CASSQGREQYF	TGTGCCAGCAGCCAAGGTCGGGAGCAGTACTTC
-	TRBJ2-3	-	TRBV7-9	CASSSDIRETQYF	TGTGCCAGCAGTTCGGACATTCGGGAGACGCAGTATTTT
-	TRBJ1-1	-	TRBV27	CASSSRESTEAFF	TGTGCCAGCAGTTCCAGGGAAAGCACTGAAGCTTTCTTT
TRBD1	TRBJ1-2	-	TRBV7-9	CASSLVGQGGYGYTF	TGTGCCAGCAGCTTAGTTGGACAGGGTGGCTATGGCTACACCTTC
TRBD2	TRBJ2-7	-	TRBV28	CASSSPTSGTTGYEQYF	TGTGCCAGCAGTTCCCCGACTAGCGGAACCACGGGCTACGAGCAGTACTTC
TRBD2	TRBJ2-1	-	TRBV5-1	CASSPSGTSINEQFF	TGCGCCAGCAGCCCCTCCGGGACTAGCATCAATGAGCAGTTCTTC
TRBD2	TRBJ2-2	-	TRBV5-1	CASMAGGSRAGELFF	TGCGCCAGCATGGCGGGAGGGTCCCGGGCCGGGGAGCTGTTTTTT
-	TRBJ1-1	-	TRBV30	CAWSAPDGVGTEAFF	TGTGCCTGGAGTGCCCCCGACGGGGTGGGTACTGAAGCTTTCTTT
-	TRBJ1-5	-	TRBV28	CASSLPDQPQHF	TGTGCCAGCAGTTTACCAGATCAGCCCCAGCATTTT
-	TRBJ2-7	-	TRBV6-5	CASSYSRALSYEQYF	TGTGCCAGCAGTTACAGCAGGGCATTATCCTACGAGCAGTACTTC
-	TRBJ1-3	few	TRBV5-1	CASSPTTAANTIYF	TGCGCCAGCAGCCCGACCACGGCCGCAAACACCATATATTTT
-	TRBJ2-5	-	TRBV6-5	CASSLGGAETQYF	TGTGCCAGCAGTTTGGGCGGGGCGGAGACCCAGTACTTC
TRBD2	TRBJ2-7	-	TRBV27	CASSFLAGAAEQYF	TGTGCCAGCAGTTTTTTAGCGGGAGCGGCCGAGCAGTACTTC
TRBD2	TRBJ2-7	-	TRBV28	CASSLSPGRRELGQYF	TGTGCCAGCAGTCTTTCCCCGGGGAGGCGGGAGCTTGGTCAGTACTTC
-	TRBJ2-1	-	TRBV28	CASSSGANSYNEQFF	TGTGCCAGCAGTTCCGGGGCGAACTCTTACAATGAGCAGTTCTTC
-	TRBJ2-7	once	TRBV6-5	CASSPEEGFPYEQYF	TGTGCCAGCAGTCCCGAGGAGGGCTTCCCCTACGAGCAGTACTTC
TRBD1	TRBJ1-1	-	TRBV5-1	CASSLTYRGPMNTEAFF	TGCGCCAGCAGCCTGACCTACAGGGGCCCAATGAACACTGAAGCTTTCTTT
-	TRBJ1-1	few	TRBV28	CASSLAEGGANTEAFF	TGTGCCAGCAGTTTAGCTGAGGGAGGGGCGAACACTGAAGCTTTCTTT
-	TRBJ1-1	-	TRBV6-6	CATCPGTSPPAEAFF	TGTGCCACCTGTCCCGGGACTTCCCCCCCGGCTGAAGCTTTCTTT
-	TRBJ1-1	-	TRBV27	CASSLSGAPNTEAFF	TGTGCCAGCAGTTTATCTGGGGCGCCGAACACTGAAGCTTTCTTT
-	TRBJ2-1	-	TRBV11-2	CASSLGRAYNEQFF	TGTGCCAGCAGCTTAGGGAGGGCCTACAATGAGCAGTTCTTC
TRBD1	TRBJ2-7	-	TRBV9	CASSVAGVGTGGDEQYF	TGTGCCAGCAGCGTAGCCGGAGTGGGGACAGGGGGAGACGAGCAGTACTTC
-	TRBJ2-1	-	TRBV10-2	CASSAPNDEQFF	TGCGCCAGCAGTGCCCCAAACGATGAGCAGTTCTTC